The present entry profiles one T cell receptor (beta chain) with its context. What it binds is not known. The data belong to a study of beta chain features in type 1 diabetes. Staining for CD45RO/CCR7/CD25/CD127/CD95/CD27 allowed sorting of CD4+ naive, central memory, regulatory and stem cell-like memory cells. Since all of the isolated RNA was reverse transcribed, expressed TCRB transcripts were what got sequenced. Assay used: immunoSEQ multiplex PCR; TCRdb lists only in-frame clones, some missing. The table includes fewer than 550,000 clones, 10% to 12% detected once. General study points: HLA influence on TCRB rearrangement stayed unresolved here.

The CDR3 runs to 15 residues. Germline V lookup: CDR1 SGHTA, CDR2 FQGNSA. The germline V and J ends were trimmed by 7 bases and 8 bases, with 21 bases remaining between them. J is TRBJ2-1 and V is TRBV7-2; tentatively, D is TRBD1 (5 bases). Specimen: naive CD4+ T cells from blood. This TCR derives from a young woman in good health. CDR3 DNA: TGTGCCAGCACCCTCGAAACGGCTCCCAGGGATGAGCAGTTCTTC. It is translated as CASTLETAPRDEQFF.